These 3 T cell receptor beta chains share one sample of origin, sequenced in a study of OX40 agonist ivuxolimab in advanced cancers. Assay used: immunoSEQ multiplex PCR; TCRdb lists only in-frame clones, some missing. This sample has tens of thousands of clones, with 70% to 90% found just once. Sequenced here: CD4+ or CD8+ T cells sorted from blood, sampled in a trial of the OX40 agonist ivuxolimab. Receptors originate from an adult with an advanced solid tumor such as melanoma, head and neck, liver or kidney cancer.

V usage is TRBV19 and J usage is TRBJ1-3; no definite D call. Looked up from germline, CDR1 is LNHDA and CDR2 is SQIVND (reference sequence). V dropped 10 bases and J dropped 4 bases, with 8 bases sitting between them. CDR3 length: 11 amino acids. For the CDR3, the DNA is TGTGCCACGGGAGGGGGAAACACCATATATTTT. This translates into CATGGGNTIYF.

The rearrangement joins TRBV5-6 to TRBJ2-7; D remains ambiguous. The CDR3 covers 14 residues. CDR1 and CDR2 from the germline V gene are SGHDT and YYEEEE. V was trimmed by 5 bases and J by 1 base, leaving 13 bases between them. The CDR3 nucleotides are TGTGCCAGCAGTCTTGAAGGCAGGTCCTACGAGCAGTACGTC. This translates into CASSLEGRSYEQYV.

The table lists this clone with a few counts. For the CDR3, the DNA is TGCGCCAGCAGCTTGGACCTACAGGGGCAGGGGACTGAAGCTTTCTTT. Amino acid sequence: CASSLDLQGQGTEAFF. The chain employs TRBV5-1 and TRBJ1-1; 7 nucleotides line up with TRBD1. The V gene end was trimmed by 0 bases and the J gene end by 5 bases; junction bases not matched to a gene: 10. Germline V lookup: CDR1 SGHRS, CDR2 YFSETQ. The CDR3 spans 16 residues.